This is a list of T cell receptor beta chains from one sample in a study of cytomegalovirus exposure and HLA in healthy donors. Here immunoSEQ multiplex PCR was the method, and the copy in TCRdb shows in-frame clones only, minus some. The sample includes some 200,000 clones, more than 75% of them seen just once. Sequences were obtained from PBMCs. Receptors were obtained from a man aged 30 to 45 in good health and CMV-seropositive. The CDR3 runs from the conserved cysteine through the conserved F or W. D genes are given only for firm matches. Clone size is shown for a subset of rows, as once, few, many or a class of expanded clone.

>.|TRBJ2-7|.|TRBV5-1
TGCGCCAGCAAGGAGGGGCCCCCGTACGAGCAGTACTTC
CASKEGPPYEQYF
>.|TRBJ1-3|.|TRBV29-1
TGCAGCGCTTTAGTAGACTCTGGAAACACCATATATTTT
CSALVDSGNTIYF
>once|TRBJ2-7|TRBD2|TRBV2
TGTGCCAGCAGTGCAACAACTATTGGTCGCAGCGGGAGATTCAGCTACGAGCAGTACTTC
CASSATTIGRSGRFSYEQYF
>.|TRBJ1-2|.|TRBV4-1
TGCGCCAGCTCAGCGCCGGGACAACAGACTCATGGCTACACCTTC
CASSAPGQQTHGYTF
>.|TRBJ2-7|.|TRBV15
TGTGCCACCAGCAGCATCTCCTACGAGCAGTACTTC
CATSSISYEQYF
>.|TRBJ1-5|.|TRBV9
TGTGCCAGCAGCCCCACAGGGTCCCCTCAGCCCCAGCATTTT
CASSPTGSPQPQHF
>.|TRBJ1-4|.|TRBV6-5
TGTGCCAGCAGTTCACGGGGAGTCGGACATGAAAAACTGTTTTTT
CASSSRGVGHEKLFF
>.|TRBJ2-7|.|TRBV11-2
TGTGCCAGCAGCTTAGGGAGCACCTACGAGCAGTACTTC
CASSLGSTYEQYF
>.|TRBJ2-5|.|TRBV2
TGTGCCAGCCGAAGGAGCGGCGGGGGCGAAGAGACCCAGTACTTC
CASRRSGGGEETQYF
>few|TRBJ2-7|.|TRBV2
TGTGCCAGCAGTGAAATACAGGGCTACGAGCAGTACTTC
CASSEIQGYEQYF
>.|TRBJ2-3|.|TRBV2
TGTGCCAGCAGTGTTAGGGACCCGAGGACAGATACGCAGTATTTT
CASSVRDPRTDTQYF
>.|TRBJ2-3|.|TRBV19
TGTGCCAGTAGTAGGCGGGCCACAGATACGCAGTATTTT
CASSRRATDTQYF
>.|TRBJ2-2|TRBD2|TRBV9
TGTGCCAGCAGCCAAAATAGCGGGGGGGCCACCGGGGAGCTGTTTTTT
CASSQNSGGATGELFF
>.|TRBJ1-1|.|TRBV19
TGTGCCAGTAGTAGGTCGGAGGGGACTGAAGCTTTCTTT
CASSRSEGTEAFF
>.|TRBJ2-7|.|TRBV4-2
TGTGCCAGCAGCAACCGGGACAAAGGATACGAGCAGTACTTC
CASSNRDKGYEQYF
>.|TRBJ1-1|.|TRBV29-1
TGCAGCGTCGGACAGATGAACACTGAAGCTTTCTTT
CSVGQMNTEAFF
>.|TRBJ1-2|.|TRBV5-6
TGTGCCAGCAGCTTCGTGAATTTGGGGAGCGCGGCCTTC
CASSFVNLGSAAF
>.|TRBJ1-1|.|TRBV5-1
TGCGCCAGCAGCTTGATGTCGGACAGTGGTACTGAAGCTTTCTTT
CASSLMSDSGTEAFF
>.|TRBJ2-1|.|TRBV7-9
TGTGCCAGCAGCCCCAGCAATGAGCAGTTCTTC
CASSPSNEQFF
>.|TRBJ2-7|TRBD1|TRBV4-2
TGTGCCAGCAGCCAGGCTGTGGGACAGGGGGTCTACGAGCAGTACTTC
CASSQAVGQGVYEQYF
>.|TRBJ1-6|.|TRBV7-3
TGTGCCAGCAGCTTAAGTCCTGGGACCGGCAGGTCACCCCTCCACTTT
CASSLSPGTGRSPLHF
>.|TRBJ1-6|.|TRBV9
TGTGCCAGCAGCCGGGATCTCTATAATTCACCCCTCCACTTT
CASSRDLYNSPLHF
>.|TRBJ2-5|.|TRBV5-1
TGCGCCAGCAGCTTGCCAGGGGGGAACCAAGAGACCCAGTACTTC
CASSLPGGNQETQYF
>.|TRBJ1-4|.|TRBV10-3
TGTGCCACCGCCCTCGGGGGCACTAATGAAAAACTGTTTTTT
CATALGGTNEKLFF
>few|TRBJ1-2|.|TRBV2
TGTGCCAGCAGGGACAGACCTAACTATGGCTACACCTTC
CASRDRPNYGYTF
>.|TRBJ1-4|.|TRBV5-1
TGCGCCAGCAGCTTGGGGCCAACTAATGAAAAACTGTTTTTT
CASSLGPTNEKLFF